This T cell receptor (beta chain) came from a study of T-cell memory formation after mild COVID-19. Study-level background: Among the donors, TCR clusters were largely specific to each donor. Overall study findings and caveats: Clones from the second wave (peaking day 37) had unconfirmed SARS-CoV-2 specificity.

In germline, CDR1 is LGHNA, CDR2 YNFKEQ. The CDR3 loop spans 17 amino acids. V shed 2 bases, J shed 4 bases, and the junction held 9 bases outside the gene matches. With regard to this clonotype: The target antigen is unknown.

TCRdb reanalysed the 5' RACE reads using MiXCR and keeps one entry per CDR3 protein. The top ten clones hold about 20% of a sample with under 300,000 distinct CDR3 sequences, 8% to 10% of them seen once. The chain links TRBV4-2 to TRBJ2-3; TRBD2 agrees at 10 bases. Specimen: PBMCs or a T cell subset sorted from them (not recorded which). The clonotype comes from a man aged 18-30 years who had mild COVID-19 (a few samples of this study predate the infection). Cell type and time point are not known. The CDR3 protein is CASSQLPAGGHADTQYF. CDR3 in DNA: TGTGCCAGCAGCCAACTTCCAGCGGGGGGGCATGCAGATACGCAGTATTTT.